A selection of T cell receptor beta chains follows, all from one sample in a study of response to subunit inactivated influenza vaccine. TCRdb fed the RT-PCR reads into MiXCR, producing one record per CDR3 protein. Here the sample spans 530,000 or so distinct CDR3 sequences, around 15% being singletons. This specimen was PBMCs from blood, taken about 13 days after vaccination. The receptors were gathered from a middle-aged man who received an inactivated influenza vaccine. Both conserved end residues are trimmed from each CDR3.

v_gene	CDR3aa
TRBV28	ASRYYDGEAF
TRBV29-1	SVKGLAGWGTDTQY
TRBV7-9	ASSLMGQLNEKLF
TRBV29-1	SVEDSPGISYNEQF
TRBV10-3	AISDRDAGGYT
TRBV7-2	ASSEVRGGYGYT
TRBV9	ASSVKTSGSGDTQY
TRBV10-3	AISLAGGLDEQF
TRBV20-1	SASGRIVEGTDTQY
TRBV18	ASSPLAGTETQY
TRBV6-2/TRBV6-3	ASSKSRTGLFSYEQY
TRBV24-1	ATKAGGSTDTQY
TRBV9	ASSPGQGKTSGRVGEQY
TRBV6-2/TRBV6-3	ASSYSAFTDTQY
TRBV20-1	SAPGTGNTGELF
TRBV7-8	ASRTGTEQY
TRBV20-1	SATRMDSNEQF
TRBV28	ASSPLYYEQY
TRBV4-3	ASSQDWGNSYNSPLH